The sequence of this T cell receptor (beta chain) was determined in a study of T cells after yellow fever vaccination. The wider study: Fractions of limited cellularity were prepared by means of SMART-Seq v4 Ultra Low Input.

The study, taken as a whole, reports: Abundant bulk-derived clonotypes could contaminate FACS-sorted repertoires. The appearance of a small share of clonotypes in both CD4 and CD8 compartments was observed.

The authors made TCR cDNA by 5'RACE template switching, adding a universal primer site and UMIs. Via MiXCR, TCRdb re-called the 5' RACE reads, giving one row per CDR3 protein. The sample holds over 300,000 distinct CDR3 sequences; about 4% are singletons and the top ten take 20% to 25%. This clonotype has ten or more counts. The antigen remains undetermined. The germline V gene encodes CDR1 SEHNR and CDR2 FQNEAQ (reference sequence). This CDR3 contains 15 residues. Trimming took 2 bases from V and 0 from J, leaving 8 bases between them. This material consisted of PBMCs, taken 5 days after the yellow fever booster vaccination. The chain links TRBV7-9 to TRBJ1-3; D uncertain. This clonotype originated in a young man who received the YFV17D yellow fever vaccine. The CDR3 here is CASSLNLRSGNTIYF. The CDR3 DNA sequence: TGTGCCAGCAGCTTAAACCTTCGCTCTGGAAACACCATATATTTT.